This TCR beta chain was sequenced for a study of T cell changes during pregnancy in multiple sclerosis (dated by TCRdb to about 2019). Turning to the overall study: The study examined how the T cell repertoire changed over the course of pregnancy in women with multiple sclerosis.

The germline V gene yields MGHRA for CDR1 and YSYEKL for CDR2. The CDR3 contains 15 residues, cysteine and phenylalanine counted. Just the 45-base CDR3 DNA is kept, in frame starting at base 1. Relative to germline, V is 6 bases shorter and J is 1 base shorter, with 10 bases between their ends. On this clone itself: Its recognized antigen is unknown. Per-base quality was not reported, and no clone a single base away is much larger than it.

The protocol used for the library was the immunoSEQ multiplex PCR assay. This immuneACCESS table, as held by TCRdb, lists in-frame sequences with V and J called but not all clones. Of the missing ones, under half trace to an unresolved V gene in checked studies; the others have no known cause. Within this sample are fewer than 80,000 clones, with 90% to 95% of them counted one time only. Over 0.12% of the sample comes from the top ten. This clonotype was obtained from a female donor with multiple sclerosis, enrolled in a pregnancy study. The chain uses TRBV4-1 and TRBJ1-6; no D gene can be assigned with confidence. The source was CD4+ T cells from peripheral blood mononuclear cells, collected after pregnancy. The CDR3 here reads CASSQRSSYNSPLHF. The nucleotides read TGCGCCAGCAGTCAACGCAGTTCCTATAATTCACCCCTCCACTTT.